What follows are 4 T cell receptor beta chains derived from one specimen sequenced in a study of T cells in Graves' hyperthyroidism and ophthalmopathy. RNA transcripts provided the source from which TCR beta CDR3 regions were amplified. HTBI primers drove first-round RT-PCR of the TCR CDR3. TCRdb processed the multiplex PCR reads anew with MiXCR; each CDR3 protein has one entry. The sample lists under 350,000 distinct CDR3 sequences, 21% seen once, with 50% in the top ten. Sequences were obtained from blood. These receptors were taken from a woman between 45 and 65 years old with Graves' hyperthyroidism.

This clonotype was found many times. This sequence joins TRBV5-1 and TRBJ1-5; D not resolved. CDR1 and CDR2 (germline): SGHRS, YFSETQ. The length of the CDR3 is 15 residues. Between the trimmed V and J ends, which lost 4 bases and 7 bases, there was a span of 18 bases. In DNA, the CDR3 is TGCGCCAGCAGCGCCCCCGGGGTGACATGGCAGCCCCAGCATTTT. Protein product: CASSAPGVTWQPQHF.

This clonotype was seen many times. The genes are TRBV15 and TRBJ2-5; D remains ambiguous. This CDR3 spans 15 amino acids. Germline values: CDR1 LNHNV, CDR2 YYDKDF (reference sequence). Trimming removed 0 bases from V and 0 bases from J, with 8 bases in between. CDR3 region: CATSRDGLYQETQYF. CDR3 DNA sequence: TGTGCCACCAGCAGAGATGGCCTCTACCAAGAGACCCAGTACTTC.

This clonotype was observed a few times. V gene TRBV15 combines with J gene TRBJ1-2; tentative D call: TRBD1 (5 bases). The germline V gene has CDR1 LNHNV and CDR2 YYDKDF (reference sequence). The CDR3 has 17 amino acids. V lost 0 bases and J 2 bases, leaving 16 bases between the germline ends. CDR3 protein: CATSRDQPGPANYGYTF. In DNA, the CDR3 is TGTGCCACCAGCAGAGATCAACCGGGACCCGCCAACTATGGCTACACCTTC.

This clonotype was detected many times. This chain connects TRBV7-8 to TRBJ1-6; D perhaps matches TRBD1 (5 bases). CDR3 length: 19 amino acids. V shed 2 bases and J shed 5 bases, with 22 bases lying between them. From germline, CDR1 is SGHVS and CDR2 FQNEAQ. The DNA of the CDR3 is TGTGCCAGCAGCTTACCCCCCCTGTCTCAGGGCGCTCATAATTCACCCCTCCACTTT. The encoded protein is CASSLPPLSQGAHNSPLHF.